The rows below give T cell receptor beta chains drawn from one sample of a study of T cell responses to AZD1222 COVID-19 vaccine. Using immunoSEQ multiplex PCR, the repertoire was profiled, and TCRdb retains in-frame clones only, with some absent. The data contain more than 110,000 clones, approximately 83% of them singletons. The source material was peripheral blood, sampled on day 0 of AZD1222 vaccination. These receptor sequences come from an adult in good health. Both conserved end residues are part of each CDR3. Each record gives: D gene, J gene, clone size, V gene, CDR3 DNA, CDR3 protein. The D gene is left open where the match is weak. The listing skips clone size in some rows; elsewhere it reads once, few, many or a size class.

D: NA; J: TRBJ1-2; size: NA; V: TRBV28; DNA: TGTGCCAGCAGTCTGGGGGCGCTCGATTGGGAACTCTATGGCTACACCTTC; CDR3: CASSLGALDWELYGYTF
D: TRBD1; J: TRBJ2-3; size: NA; V: TRBV6-1; DNA: TGTGCCAGCAGTGTATCCCCGCCACAGGGGGCTAGCACAGATACGCAGTATTTT; CDR3: CASSVSPPQGASTDTQYF
D: TRBD2; J: TRBJ2-1; size: few; V: TRBV7-2; DNA: TGTGCCAGCAGCTTATCGCGGGAGGGTGAGCAGTTCTTC; CDR3: CASSLSREGEQFF
D: NA; J: TRBJ2-1; size: NA; V: TRBV5-1; DNA: TGCGCCAGCAGCTTGATATACGGGAGCTCCTACAATGAGCAGTTCTTC; CDR3: CASSLIYGSSYNEQFF
D: TRBD1; J: TRBJ2-7; size: NA; V: TRBV10-3; DNA: TGTGCCATCAGGGGACAGGGAAAAACCTACGAGCAGTACTTC; CDR3: CAIRGQGKTYEQYF
D: TRBD1; J: TRBJ1-5; size: NA; V: TRBV28; DNA: TGTGCCAGCAGTCCAAGGGACAGACTTATACTCGGCCAGCCCCAGCATTTT; CDR3: CASSPRDRLILGQPQHF
D: NA; J: TRBJ2-5; size: few; V: TRBV3-1/TRBV3-2; DNA: TGTGCCAGCAGCCCCAGCGGAGGGGAGACCCAGTACTTC; CDR3: CASSPSGGETQYF
D: NA; J: TRBJ2-7; size: NA; V: TRBV15; DNA: TGTGCCACCAGCGGCCGGCCGACAAACGAGCAGTACTTC; CDR3: CATSGRPTNEQYF
D: TRBD1; J: TRBJ1-2; size: NA; V: TRBV6-5; DNA: TGTGCCAGCAATACCGGTGGGACAGGGGGTGGCTACACCTTC; CDR3: CASNTGGTGGGYTF
D: NA; J: TRBJ2-3; size: NA; V: TRBV4-2; DNA: TGTGCCAGCAGCCAAGGGGGAGGTACAGATACGCAGTATTTT; CDR3: CASSQGGGTDTQYF
D: TRBD1; J: TRBJ1-5; size: NA; V: TRBV16; DNA: TGTGCCAGCAGAACCGACAGGGGTATCAATCAGCCCCAGCATTTT; CDR3: CASRTDRGINQPQHF
D: NA; J: TRBJ1-1; size: NA; V: TRBV6-1; DNA: TGTGCCAGCAGTGACAGCATCACTGAAGCTTTCTTT; CDR3: CASSDSITEAFF
D: NA; J: TRBJ2-5; size: few; V: TRBV7-2; DNA: TGTGCCAGCAGCTTAAACAGGGATGTGAAGACCCAGTACTTC; CDR3: CASSLNRDVKTQYF
D: TRBD2; J: TRBJ2-7; size: NA; V: TRBV7-2; DNA: TGTGCCAGCAGCTCCACGGGACTAGCGGGGTCCTACGAGCAGTACTTC; CDR3: CASSSTGLAGSYEQYF
D: NA; J: TRBJ1-5; size: NA; V: TRBV9; DNA: TGTGCCAGCAGCGTAGCTGGGCTTAGCAATCAGCCCCAGCATTTT; CDR3: CASSVAGLSNQPQHF
D: NA; J: TRBJ1-4; size: NA; V: TRBV27; DNA: TGTGCCAGCAGTTCCCAAGGGTTATATGAAAAACTGTTTTTT; CDR3: CASSSQGLYEKLFF
D: NA; J: TRBJ1-6; size: few; V: TRBV5-1; DNA: TGCGCCAGCAGCTTGGATGGCTTATATAATTCACCCCTCCACTTT; CDR3: CASSLDGLYNSPLHF
D: NA; J: TRBJ1-4; size: once; V: TRBV4-2; DNA: TGTGCCAGCAGCCAAGAGGACGGCTTACCTCGCGAAAAACTGTTTTTT; CDR3: CASSQEDGLPREKLFF
D: TRBD2; J: TRBJ2-3; size: NA; V: TRBV6-5; DNA: TGTGCCAGCAGTTTACTAGCGCCCACAGATACGCAGTATTTT; CDR3: CASSLLAPTDTQYF
D: TRBD1; J: TRBJ2-7; size: NA; V: TRBV28; DNA: TGTGCCAGCAGGACCCCGGGACAGGGGTACGAGCAGTACTTC; CDR3: CASRTPGQGYEQYF
D: TRBD1; J: TRBJ1-4; size: NA; V: TRBV3-1/TRBV3-2; DNA: TGTGCCAGCAGCCAAGTGAGGGGACAGGGAGCAACTAATGAAAAACTGTTTTTT; CDR3: CASSQVRGQGATNEKLFF
D: NA; J: TRBJ1-5; size: NA; V: TRBV30; DNA: TGTGCCTGGAGTGTACTAGAGAATCAGCCCCAGCATTTT; CDR3: CAWSVLENQPQHF
D: NA; J: TRBJ1-6; size: NA; V: TRBV27; DNA: TGTGCCAGCAGGAACTTAGGCTCCTATAATTCACCCCTCCACTTT; CDR3: CASRNLGSYNSPLHF
D: TRBD1; J: TRBJ2-1; size: NA; V: TRBV7-8; DNA: TGTGCCAGCAGCTCCCCGGGACAGGGGGACAATGAGCAGTTCTTC; CDR3: CASSSPGQGDNEQFF
D: NA; J: TRBJ1-1; size: NA; V: TRBV6-5; DNA: TGTGCCAGCAGGGGGACCGGCACTGAAGCTTTCTTT; CDR3: CASRGTGTEAFF
D: NA; J: TRBJ1-2; size: once; V: TRBV19; DNA: TGTGCCAGTAGTATGTACGGAGAGGGGAACTATGGCTACACCTTC; CDR3: CASSMYGEGNYGYTF
D: NA; J: TRBJ1-1; size: once; V: TRBV12-3/TRBV12-4; DNA: TGTGCCAGCAGTTTTTCTGAAGCTTTCTTT; CDR3: CASSFSEAFF
D: TRBD1; J: TRBJ1-1; size: NA; V: TRBV7-9; DNA: TGTGCCAGCAGACCGTCGGGACAGGCCACTGAAGCTTTCTTT; CDR3: CASRPSGQATEAFF
D: NA; J: TRBJ1-2; size: NA; V: TRBV5-6; DNA: TGTGCCAGCAGCTTGGCCTCAGCATATGGCTACACCTTC; CDR3: CASSLASAYGYTF
D: NA; J: TRBJ1-1; size: NA; V: TRBV4-1; DNA: TGCGCCAGCAGCCATATAAAGAACACTGAAGCTTTCTTT; CDR3: CASSHIKNTEAFF
D: NA; J: TRBJ1-2; size: NA; V: TRBV15; DNA: TGTGCCACCAGCAGAGGCGCGTATGGCTACACCTTC; CDR3: CATSRGAYGYTF
D: NA; J: TRBJ1-2; size: NA; V: TRBV6-2/TRBV6-3; DNA: TGTGCCAGCAGTGGGGGACCAGATAACAGTGGCTACACCTTC; CDR3: CASSGGPDNSGYTF
D: TRBD2; J: TRBJ2-5; size: NA; V: TRBV29-1; DNA: TGCAGCGCTTCGGGGGGAGACGAGACCCAGTACTTC; CDR3: CSASGGDETQYF
D: NA; J: TRBJ2-2; size: NA; V: TRBV5-1; DNA: TGCGCCAGCAGCTTGGTCTTGGACTCGAACACCGGGGAGCTGTTTTTT; CDR3: CASSLVLDSNTGELFF
D: TRBD1; J: TRBJ2-3; size: NA; V: TRBV19; DNA: TGTGCCAGTAGTACCCTACAGGGGGCGGGAGATACGCAGTATTTT; CDR3: CASSTLQGAGDTQYF
D: TRBD1; J: TRBJ1-2; size: NA; V: TRBV6-4; DNA: TGTGCCACCGCGATGCAGGGGGCGCAGGGGGGCTACACCTTC; CDR3: CATAMQGAQGGYTF
D: TRBD1; J: TRBJ1-5; size: NA; V: TRBV7-2; DNA: TGTGCCAGCAGCTCTGGACAGGGGGTTCAGCCCCAGCATTTT; CDR3: CASSSGQGVQPQHF
D: NA; J: TRBJ2-7; size: NA; V: TRBV18; DNA: TGTGCCAGCTCTCCAACTAGTTCCGACTCCGGGCAGTACTTC; CDR3: CASSPTSSDSGQYF
D: NA; J: TRBJ2-5; size: NA; V: TRBV4-2; DNA: TGTGCCAGCAGCCCTGACCCTGGAGGTAACAGAGCCCGGACCCAGTACTTC; CDR3: CASSPDPGGNRARTQYF
D: NA; J: TRBJ2-1; size: NA; V: TRBV5-1; DNA: TGCGCCAGCAGCCCGGGCCTGGATCCGAGCAATGAGCAGTTCTTC; CDR3: CASSPGLDPSNEQFF
D: NA; J: TRBJ2-2; size: NA; V: TRBV7-9; DNA: TGTGCCAGCAGCCCCATCTCCACCGGGGAGCTGTTTTTT; CDR3: CASSPISTGELFF
D: NA; J: TRBJ1-6; size: NA; V: TRBV6-2/TRBV6-3; DNA: TGTGCCAGCAGTCCCGACAGTGCAACCCCTAATTCACCCCTCCACTTT; CDR3: CASSPDSATPNSPLHF
D: NA; J: TRBJ1-1; size: NA; V: TRBV18; DNA: TGTGCCAGCTCACCGCCGGGAAGGGTAGCGACTGAAGCTTTCTTT; CDR3: CASSPPGRVATEAFF
D: NA; J: TRBJ2-2; size: NA; V: TRBV12-3/TRBV12-4; DNA: TGTGCCAGCAGCGACCCCGGGGAGCTGTTTTTT; CDR3: CASSDPGELFF
D: NA; J: TRBJ1-1; size: NA; V: TRBV11-2; DNA: TGTGCCAGCAGCCGTGACAGAGGATATGAAGCTTTCTTT; CDR3: CASSRDRGYEAFF
D: NA; J: TRBJ1-5; size: NA; V: TRBV9; DNA: TGTGCCAGCAGCGTAGCAGGGAATCAGCCCCAGCATTTT; CDR3: CASSVAGNQPQHF
D: NA; J: TRBJ1-2; size: NA; V: TRBV2; DNA: TGTGCCAGCAGTGAAGCGCGGGGGCAGGCCGGTGGCTACACCTTC; CDR3: CASSEARGQAGGYTF
D: NA; J: TRBJ2-5; size: NA; V: TRBV5-4; DNA: TGTGCCAGCAGCCAACCGGACAGACAAGAGACCCAGTACTTC; CDR3: CASSQPDRQETQYF
D: TRBD1; J: TRBJ1-6; size: NA; V: TRBV29-1; DNA: TGCAGCGTTTCCTCCGGGACAGGGGATTCACCCCTCCACTTT; CDR3: CSVSSGTGDSPLHF
D: TRBD1; J: TRBJ1-5; size: NA; V: TRBV7-9; DNA: TGTGCCAGTGGACAGGGTGGGCAGCCCCAGCATTTT; CDR3: CASGQGGQPQHF
D: NA; J: TRBJ1-2; size: NA; V: TRBV2; DNA: TGTGCCAGCAGTGGGTACGGATACTACACCTTC; CDR3: CASSGYGYYTF
D: NA; J: TRBJ1-1; size: NA; V: TRBV11-2; DNA: TGTGCCAGCAGGAAACCGGGAACGAACACTGAAGCTTTCTTT; CDR3: CASRKPGTNTEAFF
D: NA; J: TRBJ1-3; size: NA; V: TRBV5-1; DNA: TGCGCCAGCAGCTTGAGTGGGCCTAGGGACACCATATATTTT; CDR3: CASSLSGPRDTIYF
D: TRBD2; J: TRBJ2-5; size: once; V: TRBV15; DNA: TGTGCCACCAGCGGGACTAGCGGGGTACAAACCCAGTACTTC; CDR3: CATSGTSGVQTQYF